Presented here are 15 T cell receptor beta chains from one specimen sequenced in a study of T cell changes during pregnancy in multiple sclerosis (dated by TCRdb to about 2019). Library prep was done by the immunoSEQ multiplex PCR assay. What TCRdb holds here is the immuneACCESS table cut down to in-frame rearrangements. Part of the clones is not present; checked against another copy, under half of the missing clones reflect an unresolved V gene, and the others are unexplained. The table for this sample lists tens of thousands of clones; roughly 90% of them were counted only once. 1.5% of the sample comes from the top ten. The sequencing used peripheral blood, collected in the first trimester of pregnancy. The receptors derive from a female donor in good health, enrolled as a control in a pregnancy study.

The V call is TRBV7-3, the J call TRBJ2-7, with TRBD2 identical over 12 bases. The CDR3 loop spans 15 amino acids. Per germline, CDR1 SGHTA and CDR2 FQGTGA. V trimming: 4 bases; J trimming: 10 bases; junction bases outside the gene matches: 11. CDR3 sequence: CASSSLTSGRKDQYF. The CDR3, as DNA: TGTGCCAGCAGCTCCCTGACTAGCGGGAGAAAGGACCAGTACTTC.

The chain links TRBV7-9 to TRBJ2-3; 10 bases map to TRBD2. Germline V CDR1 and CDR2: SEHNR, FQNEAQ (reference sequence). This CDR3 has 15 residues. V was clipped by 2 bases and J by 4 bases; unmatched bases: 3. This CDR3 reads CASSLTSGISDTQYF. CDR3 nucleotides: TGTGCCAGCAGCTTAACTAGCGGGATCTCAGATACGCAGTATTTT.

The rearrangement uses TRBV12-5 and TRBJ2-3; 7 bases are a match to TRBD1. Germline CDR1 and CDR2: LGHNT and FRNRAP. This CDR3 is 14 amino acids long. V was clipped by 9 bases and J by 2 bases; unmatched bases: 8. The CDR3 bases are TGTGCTAGCGCCACAGGGGCTTACACAGATACGCAGTATTTT. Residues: CASATGAYTDTQYF. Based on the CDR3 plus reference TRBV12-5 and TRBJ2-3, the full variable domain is DARVTQTPRHKVTEMGQEVTMRCQPILGHNTVFWYRQTMMQGLELLAYFRNRAPLDDSGMPKDRFSAEMPDATLATLKIQPSEPRDSAVYFCASATGAYTDTQYFGPGTRLTVL.

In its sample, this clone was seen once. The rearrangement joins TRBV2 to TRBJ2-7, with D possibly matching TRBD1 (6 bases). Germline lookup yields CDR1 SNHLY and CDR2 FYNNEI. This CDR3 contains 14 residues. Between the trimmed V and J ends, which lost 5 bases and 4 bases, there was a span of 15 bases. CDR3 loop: CASSKDSSLYEQYF. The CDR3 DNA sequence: TGTGCCAGCAGTAAGGACAGTTCGCTTTACGAGCAGTACTTC.

The DNA of the CDR3 is TGTGCCAGCAACGACAGGGGGGAGCTGTTTTTT. Translated, it gives CASNDRGELFF. This chain uses TRBV7-9 with TRBJ2-2; a weak D match, TRBD1 (6 bases). Germline CDR1 SEHNR, CDR2 FQNEAQ (reference sequence). CDR3 size: 11 residues. Trimming took off 7 bases at V and 8 bases at J, with 8 bases between the two ends.

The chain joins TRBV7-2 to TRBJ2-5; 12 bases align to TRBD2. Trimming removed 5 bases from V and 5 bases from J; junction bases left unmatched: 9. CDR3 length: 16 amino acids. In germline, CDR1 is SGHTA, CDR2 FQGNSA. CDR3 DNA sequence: TGTGCCAGCAGCAATGTACTAGCGGGAGGAGGGGAGACCCAGTACTTC. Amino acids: CASSNVLAGGGETQYF.

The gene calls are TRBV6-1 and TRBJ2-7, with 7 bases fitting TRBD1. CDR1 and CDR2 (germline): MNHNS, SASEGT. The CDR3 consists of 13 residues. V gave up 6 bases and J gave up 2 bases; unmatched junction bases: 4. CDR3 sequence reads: CASSRDRPYEQYF. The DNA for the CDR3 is TGTGCCAGCAGCAGGGACAGACCCTACGAGCAGTACTTC.

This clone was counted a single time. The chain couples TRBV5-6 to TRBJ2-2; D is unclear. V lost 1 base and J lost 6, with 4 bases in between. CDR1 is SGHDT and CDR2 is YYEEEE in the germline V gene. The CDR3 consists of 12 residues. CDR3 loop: CASSLYAGELFF. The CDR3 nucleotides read TGTGCCAGCAGCTTGTATGCCGGGGAGCTGTTTTTT.

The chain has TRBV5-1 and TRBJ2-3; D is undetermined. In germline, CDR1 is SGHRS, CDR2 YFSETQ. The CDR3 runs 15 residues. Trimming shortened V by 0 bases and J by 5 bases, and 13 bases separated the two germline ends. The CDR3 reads CASSLADNSLDTQYF. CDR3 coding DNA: TGCGCCAGCAGCTTGGCCGACAATTCTCTAGATACGCAGTATTTT.

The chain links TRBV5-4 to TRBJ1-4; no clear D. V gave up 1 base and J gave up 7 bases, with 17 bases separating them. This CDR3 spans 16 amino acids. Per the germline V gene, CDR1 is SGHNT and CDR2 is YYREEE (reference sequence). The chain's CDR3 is CASSLKFKGSGEKLFF. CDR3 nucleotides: TGTGCCAGCAGCTTGAAATTTAAGGGAAGCGGTGAAAAACTGTTTTTT.

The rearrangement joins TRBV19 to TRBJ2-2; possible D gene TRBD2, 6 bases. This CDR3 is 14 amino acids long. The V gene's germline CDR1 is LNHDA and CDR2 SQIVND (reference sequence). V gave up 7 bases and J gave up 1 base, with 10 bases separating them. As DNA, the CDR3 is TGTGCCAGTACCCCCGGGAGGAACACCGGGGAGCTGTTTTTT. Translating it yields CASTPGRNTGELFF.

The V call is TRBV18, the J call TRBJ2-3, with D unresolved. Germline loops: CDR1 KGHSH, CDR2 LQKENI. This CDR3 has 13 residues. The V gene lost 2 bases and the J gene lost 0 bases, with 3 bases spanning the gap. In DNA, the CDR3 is TGTGCCAGCTCACCAGTAAGCACAGATACGCAGTATTTT. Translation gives CASSPVSTDTQYF.

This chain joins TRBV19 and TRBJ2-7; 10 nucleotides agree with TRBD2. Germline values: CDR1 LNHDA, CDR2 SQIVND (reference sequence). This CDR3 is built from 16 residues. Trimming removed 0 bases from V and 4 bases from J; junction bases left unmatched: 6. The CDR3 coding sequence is TGTGCCAGTAGTATAGATCCGCTAGCGGGAGTGTACGAGCAGTACTTC. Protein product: CASSIDPLAGVYEQYF.

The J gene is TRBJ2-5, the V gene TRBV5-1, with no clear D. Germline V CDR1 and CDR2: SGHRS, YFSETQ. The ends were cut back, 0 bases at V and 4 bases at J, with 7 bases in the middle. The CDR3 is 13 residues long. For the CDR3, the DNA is TGCGCCAGCAGCTTGGGGGCAAGAGAGACCCAGTACTTC. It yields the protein CASSLGARETQYF.

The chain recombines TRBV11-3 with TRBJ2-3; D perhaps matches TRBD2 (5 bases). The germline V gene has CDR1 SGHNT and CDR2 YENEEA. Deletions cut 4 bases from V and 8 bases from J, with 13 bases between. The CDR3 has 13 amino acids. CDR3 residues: CASSSNDGVTQYF. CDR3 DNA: TGTGCCAGCAGCTCGAATGACGGGGTTACGCAGTATTTT.